Here is one T cell receptor beta chain with its context. Its antigen remains unknown. The germline V gene has CDR1 SGHTA and CDR2 FQGNSA. This CDR3 has 14 amino acids. The V gene end was trimmed by 3 bases and the J gene end by 4 bases; junction bases not matched to a gene: 6. This sample was included in a study of cytomegalovirus exposure and HLA in healthy donors. Study results and caveats: In an earlier analysis, productive rearrangement rates for most beta V segments clustered near 87% or 30%. Most sequenced TCRs were rare (though some public TCRs occurred in many donors).

The PCR employed 60 Vbeta primers together with 13 Jbeta primers. As originally analysed: Later reanalysis found roughly 80 million unique TCR beta chains, roughly 10 million of them shared. Assay used: immunoSEQ multiplex PCR; TCRdb lists only in-frame clones, some missing. D and trimming were read from the DNA, whereas the V and J calls and clone size are those reported in that table. The data hold some 100,000 clones, with 76% observed a single time. The sample consisted of PBMCs. This TCR came from a woman in her fifties or sixties in good health and CMV-seropositive. The chain uses TRBV7-2 and TRBJ2-7, with 7 positions matching TRBD2. The CDR3 reads CASSFWGGVYEQYF. The CDR3 DNA sequence: TGTGCCAGCAGCTTTTGGGGGGGTGTTTACGAGCAGTACTTC. The full variable domain, in which reference TRBV7-2 and TRBJ2-7 provide the parts outside the CDR3, is GAGVSQSPSNKVTEKGKDVELRCDPISGHTALYWYRQSLGQGLEFLIYFQGNSAPDKSGLPSDRFSAERTGGSVSTLTIQRTQQEDSAVYLCASSFWGGVYEQYFGPGTRLTVT.